These T cell receptor beta chains were read from a single sample in a study of T cells in Graves' hyperthyroidism and ophthalmopathy. TCRdb fed the multiplex PCR reads into MiXCR, producing one record per CDR3 protein. This table has some 500,000 distinct CDR3 sequences, approximately 15% appearing once. The sample was blood. These receptors were taken from a woman aged 18 to 35 with Graves' hyperthyroidism. CDR3s include the opening cysteine and the closing phenylalanine or tryptophan. The D gene is left open where the match is weak. Size tells how often a clone was seen (once, few, many) or the class of an expanded clone, and some rows leave it out.

j_call	v_call	clone_size	d_call	cdr3_nt	cdr3_aa
TRBJ2-1	TRBV5-4	-	-	TGTGCCAGCAGCTTGGAACAGGGAACCTACAATGAGCAGTTCTTC	CASSLEQGTYNEQFF
TRBJ2-1	TRBV20-1	few	-	TGCAGTGCTTCACAGGGTGGCAATGAGCAGTTCTTC	CSASQGGNEQFF
TRBJ2-5	TRBV5-1	many	TRBD2	TGCGCCAGCAGCCCCGGGACTAGCGGGGCCCCGGAGACCCAGTACTTC	CASSPGTSGAPETQYF
TRBJ1-1	TRBV29-1	many	TRBD1	TGCAGCGCCCTTCCAGGGGGCGGAAAGAACACTGAAGCTTTCTTT	CSALPGGGKNTEAFF
TRBJ1-1	TRBV11-2	-	-	TGTGTCAGCAGCCCGTGGACAGACGCGCTTGAAGCTTTCTTT	CVSSPWTDALEAFF
TRBJ2-1	TRBV13	few	-	TGTGCCAGCAGTTTATTGGGGCGGCGGGACCCAACTAGCTCCTACAATGAGCAGTTCTTC	CASSLLGRRDPTSSYNEQFF
TRBJ1-1	TRBV19	-	-	TGTGCCAGTAGCCATTGGGGAGAATGGGGGTGGACTGAAGCTTTCTTT	CASSHWGEWGWTEAFF
TRBJ1-1	TRBV2	many	-	TGTGCCAGCAAAGGGGGGACAACGAACACTGAAGCTTTCTTT	CASKGGTTNTEAFF
TRBJ1-1	TRBV2	many	-	TGTGCCAGCAGTGGGCGGACTGAAGCTTTCTTT	CASSGRTEAFF
TRBJ2-5	TRBV7-3	many	-	TGTGCCAGCAGCCCGACGGCGGACAGCCTCCAAGAGACCCAGTACTTC	CASSPTADSLQETQYF
TRBJ2-2	TRBV3-1	-	TRBD2	TGTGCCAGCAGCCCTGCGGGACTAGCGGGGGGGACGACCGGGGAGCTGTTTTTT	CASSPAGLAGGTTGELFF
TRBJ1-2	TRBV12-3/TRBV12-4	many	-	TGTGCCAGCAGTTCCTTTCACGGACTGGGGAGTTTTAGCTATGGCTACACCTTC	CASSSFHGLGSFSYGYTF
TRBJ2-1	TRBV25-1	few	TRBD2	TGTGCCAGCAGTGGAACTAGCGGGAGGGCTGGTGAGCAGTTCTTC	CASSGTSGRAGEQFF
TRBJ2-1	TRBV11-2	many	TRBD2	TGTGCCAGCGGCGGGACTAGCGGTTACAATGAGCAGTTCTTC	CASGGTSGYNEQFF
TRBJ1-1	TRBV6-4	few	TRBD1	TGTGCCAGCAGCAGGGGGCTTGAGACTGAAGCTTTCTTT	CASSRGLETEAFF
TRBJ2-1	TRBV6-1	many	TRBD2	TGTGCCACATGGACTAGCGGGGGACACAAGAATGAGCAGTTCTTC	CATWTSGGHKNEQFF
TRBJ1-2	TRBV14	few	-	TGTGCCAGCAGCCGATCCGGGACATATAACTATGGCTACACCTTC	CASSRSGTYNYGYTF
TRBJ2-5	TRBV15	many	-	TGTGCCACCAGCAGGGGGAGTGAGACCCAGTACTTC	CATSRGSETQYF
TRBJ2-2	TRBV5-1	-	TRBD2	TGCGCCAGCAGCGTACCCGGGACTAGCGGGTCCGAGGAGCTGTTTTTT	CASSVPGTSGSEELFF
TRBJ2-2	TRBV9	-	TRBD1	TGTGCCAGCAGCTTGACCGGGACAGGGGCCGTCGGGGAGCTGTTTTTT	CASSLTGTGAVGELFF
TRBJ1-4	TRBV20-1	-	-	TGCAGTGGGGCGGGGACGGATAATGAAAAACTGTTTTTT	CSGAGTDNEKLFF
TRBJ1-4	TRBV5-6	many	TRBD1	TGTGCCAGCAGCCCGACGGGACAGCAGAATGAAAAACTGTTTTTT	CASSPTGQQNEKLFF
TRBJ1-2	TRBV12-3/TRBV12-4	many	-	TGTGCCAGCGTGGGTACTCCGGCTAACTATGGCTACACCTTC	CASVGTPANYGYTF
TRBJ2-5	TRBV4-2	-	-	TGTGCCAGCAGCCAAGGGAAGAAAGAGACCCAGTACTTC	CASSQGKKETQYF
TRBJ2-3	TRBV6-1	few	-	TGTGCCAGCAGGAATCAAGGTCCCACAGATACGCAGTATTTT	CASRNQGPTDTQYF
TRBJ2-3	TRBV2	many	TRBD2	TGTGCCAGCAGTGAATTGACGGGAGGGCCAGGAGATACGCAGTATTTT	CASSELTGGPGDTQYF
TRBJ2-5	TRBV4-1	many	-	TGCGCCAGCAGCCACCTAGGTTCAGGCGAAGAGACCCAGTACTTC	CASSHLGSGEETQYF
TRBJ1-2	TRBV2	-	TRBD1	TGTGCCAGTAGATACCAGGGGGCACCTAACTATGGCTACACCTTC	CASRYQGAPNYGYTF
TRBJ2-1	TRBV7-3	many	TRBD2	TGTGCCAGCAGCTTAGAGACTAGCCCCTACAATGAGCAGTTCTTC	CASSLETSPYNEQFF
TRBJ2-3	TRBV28	few	-	TGTGCCAGCAGTTCCACTGGTGTAGCGGACACAGATACGCAGTATTTT	CASSSTGVADTDTQYF
TRBJ1-1	TRBV19	-	-	TGTGCCAGTAGTATTACCCAGGGACCCACAAACACTGAAGCTTTCTTT	CASSITQGPTNTEAFF
TRBJ2-1	TRBV2	-	-	TGTGCCAGCAGTCCCGGGAACACCGGGGAGCAGTTCTTC	CASSPGNTGEQFF
TRBJ2-7	TRBV25-1	many	-	TGTGCCAGCAGTCCCAATGGTGGGTTACAGGGCGAGCAGTACTTC	CASSPNGGLQGEQYF
TRBJ2-1	TRBV3-1	-	-	TGTGCCAGCAGCCAAGATAGGACTAATGGACTGTTCTTC	CASSQDRTNGLFF
TRBJ1-2	TRBV7-9	-	TRBD1	TGTGCCAGCAGCCCAAGGGCCCCGGGACAGGGGGCTTTGAACTATGGCTACACCTTC	CASSPRAPGQGALNYGYTF
TRBJ2-3	TRBV7-2	many	TRBD2	TGTGCCAGCAGCTTAATCGCGGGAGGCCTCACAGATACGCAGTATTTT	CASSLIAGGLTDTQYF
TRBJ1-1	TRBV7-2	few	-	TGTGCCAGCAGCGGACACGGTAGCACTGAAGCTTTCTTT	CASSGHGSTEAFF
TRBJ2-3	TRBV12-3/TRBV12-4	many	TRBD2	TGTGCCGTCGGCTGGGTAGCGGGAGGGCGCTCAGATACGCAGTATTTT	CAVGWVAGGRSDTQYF
TRBJ2-3	TRBV4-1	-	TRBD2	TGCGCCAGCAGCCAAGATTACGGGAGGGCCCTAGTAGATACGCAGTATTTT	CASSQDYGRALVDTQYF
TRBJ1-2	TRBV6-1	few	-	TGTGCCAGCAGCCCCGGACAGAGAAAGAACTATGGCTACACCTTC	CASSPGQRKNYGYTF
TRBJ1-2	TRBV6-1	-	-	TGTGCCACCTTCAGGGGCGCGGAGGGCTACACCTTC	CATFRGAEGYTF
TRBJ2-7	TRBV7-9	-	TRBD2	TGTGCCAGCAGTTCCGGGACTAGTTACGAGCAGTACTTC	CASSSGTSYEQYF
TRBJ2-2	TRBV10-1	-	-	TGCGCCAGCAGTGAGGAATGGGTCGGGGAGCTGTTTTTT	CASSEEWVGELFF
TRBJ2-1	TRBV12-3/TRBV12-4	few	TRBD2	TGTGCCAGCAGTTTTTCGTCTAGCGGGGCTAATGAGCAGTTCTTC	CASSFSSSGANEQFF
TRBJ2-1	TRBV5-1	-	TRBD2	TGCGCCAGCAGCCCCGCGGGTAGCGGGGGTGACAATGAGCAGTTCTTC	CASSPAGSGGDNEQFF
TRBJ1-5	TRBV30	few	-	TGTGCCTGGAGTAACCGTGGGAGCAATCAGCCCCAGCATTTT	CAWSNRGSNQPQHF
TRBJ2-2	TRBV3-1	few	TRBD1	TGTGCCAGCAGCCCCCGGGACAGGGGGAACACCGGGGAGCTGTTTTTT	CASSPRDRGNTGELFF
TRBJ2-5	TRBV6-1	few	TRBD1	TGTGCCAGCAGTGAAAGGACAGGGGTTGCGGGAGAGACCCAGTACTTC	CASSERTGVAGETQYF
TRBJ2-1	TRBV9	-	TRBD1	TGTGCCAGCAGCTATGGACAGGGGTTTAGCAATGAGCAGTTCTTC	CASSYGQGFSNEQFF
TRBJ2-7	TRBV12-3/TRBV12-4	many	-	TGTGCCAGCAGTTCGGCCGGGACGAAATACGAGCAGTACTTC	CASSSAGTKYEQYF
TRBJ2-2	TRBV12-3/TRBV12-4	many	-	TGTGCCAGCAGTTTAAAGGCACAGAGAAACACCGGGGAGCTGTTTTTT	CASSLKAQRNTGELFF
TRBJ1-1	TRBV11-2	many	-	TGTGCCAGCAGCTTCGTCCCCACCGACACTGAAGCTTTCTTT	CASSFVPTDTEAFF
TRBJ2-5	TRBV6-1	many	TRBD2	TGTGCCAGCAGTGACCCCGGGACTAGCGGGAGGAAGTATAGAGAGACCCAGTACTTC	CASSDPGTSGRKYRETQYF
TRBJ2-1	TRBV11-1	many	TRBD1	TGTGCCAGCAGCCTCCAGGGACAGGCGAGTACTGAGCAGTTCTTC	CASSLQGQASTEQFF
TRBJ2-7	TRBV12-3/TRBV12-4	-	TRBD1	TGTGCCAGCAGTACTTACCTACTCGGGACAGGGGAATCCTACGAGCAGTACTTC	CASSTYLLGTGESYEQYF
TRBJ1-1	TRBV30	many	-	TGTGCCTGGGGTACAGAGAACACTGAAGCTTTCTTT	CAWGTENTEAFF
TRBJ2-3	TRBV7-8	many	TRBD1	TGTGCCAGCAGCTTAGCGTTGGGCAGGACAGGGTCGGGTACGCAGTATTTT	CASSLALGRTGSGTQYF
TRBJ1-2	TRBV12-3/TRBV12-4	many	-	TGTGCCAGCAGTTTAGTGGTGGGCTATGGCTACACCTTC	CASSLVVGYGYTF
TRBJ2-2	TRBV19	few	-	TGTGCCCCGCCCGTGTGCACCGGGGAGCTGTTTTTT	CAPPVCTGELFF
TRBJ1-4	TRBV27	many	TRBD1	TGTGCCAGCAGTATCACAAGACTGACAGGGGAGAACGAAAAACTGTTTTTT	CASSITRLTGENEKLFF